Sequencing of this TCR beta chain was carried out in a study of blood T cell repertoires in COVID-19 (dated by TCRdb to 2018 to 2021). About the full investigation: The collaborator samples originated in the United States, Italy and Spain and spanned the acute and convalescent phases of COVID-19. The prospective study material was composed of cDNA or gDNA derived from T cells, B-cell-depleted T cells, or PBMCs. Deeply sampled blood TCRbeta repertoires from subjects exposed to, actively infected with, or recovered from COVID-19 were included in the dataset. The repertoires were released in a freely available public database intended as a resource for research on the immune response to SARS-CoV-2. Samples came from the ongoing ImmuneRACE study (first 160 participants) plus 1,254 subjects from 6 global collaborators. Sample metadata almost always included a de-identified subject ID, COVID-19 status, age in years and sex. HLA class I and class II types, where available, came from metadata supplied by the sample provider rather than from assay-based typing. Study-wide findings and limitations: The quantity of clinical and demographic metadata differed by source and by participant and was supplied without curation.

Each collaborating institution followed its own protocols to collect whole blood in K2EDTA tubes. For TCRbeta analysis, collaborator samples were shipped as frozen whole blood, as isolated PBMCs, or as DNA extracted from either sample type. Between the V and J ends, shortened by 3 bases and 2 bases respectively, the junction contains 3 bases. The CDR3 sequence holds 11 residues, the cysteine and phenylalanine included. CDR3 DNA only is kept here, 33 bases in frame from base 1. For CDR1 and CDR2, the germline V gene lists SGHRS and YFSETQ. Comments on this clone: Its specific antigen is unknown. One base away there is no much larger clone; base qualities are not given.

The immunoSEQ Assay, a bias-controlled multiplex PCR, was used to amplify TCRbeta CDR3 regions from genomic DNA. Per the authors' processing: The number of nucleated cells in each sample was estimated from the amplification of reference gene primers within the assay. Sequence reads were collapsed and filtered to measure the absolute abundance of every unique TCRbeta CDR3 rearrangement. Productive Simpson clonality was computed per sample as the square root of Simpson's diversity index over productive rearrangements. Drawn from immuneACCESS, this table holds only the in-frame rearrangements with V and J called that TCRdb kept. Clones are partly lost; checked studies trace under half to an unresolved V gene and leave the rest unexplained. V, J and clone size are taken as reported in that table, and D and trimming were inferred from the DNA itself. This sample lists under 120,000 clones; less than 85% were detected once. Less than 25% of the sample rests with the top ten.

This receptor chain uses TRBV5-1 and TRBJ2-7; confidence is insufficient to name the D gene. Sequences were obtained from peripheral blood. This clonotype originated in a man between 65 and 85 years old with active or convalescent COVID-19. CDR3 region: CASSSTYEQYF. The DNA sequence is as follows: TGCGCCAGCAGCTCAACCTACGAGCAGTACTTC.